The 28 T cell receptor beta chains below come from one sample, sequenced in a study of cytomegalovirus exposure and HLA in healthy donors. Amplification used 60 Vbeta primers and 13 Jbeta primers. Assay used: immunoSEQ multiplex PCR; TCRdb lists only in-frame clones, some missing. Here the sample spans tens of thousands of clones, 78% being singletons. Sample: PBMCs. These receptors were taken from a man aged 40-49 years in good health and CMV-seronegative.

V usage is TRBV6-5 and J usage is TRBJ2-1; 7 positions agree with TRBD1. Germline trimming cut 0 bases from V and 6 bases from J; bases unmatched to any gene: 2. The CDR3 runs 14 residues. Looked up from germline, CDR1 is MNHEY and CDR2 is SVGAGI. CDR3 sequence (DNA): TGTGCCAGCAGTTACTCGGGACAGTCCAATGAGCAGTTCTTC. Amino acid sequence: CASSYSGQSNEQFF.

The genes are TRBV29-1 and TRBJ2-4, with D perhaps TRBD1 (6 bases). Per germline, CDR1 SQVTM and CDR2 ANQGSEA. CDR3 length: 12 residues. V lost 6 bases and J lost 4, with 10 bases in between. In nucleotides, the CDR3 is TGCAGCGTCCGGACAGATAAAAACATTCAGTACTTC. This translates into CSVRTDKNIQYF.

This clone was found a few times. The chain couples TRBV9 to TRBJ2-7; the D gene is possibly TRBD1 (5 bases). The germline gives CDR1 SGDLS, CDR2 YYNGEE. Trimming shortened V by 0 bases and J by 4 bases, and 14 bases separated the two germline ends. The CDR3 is made up of 15 amino acids. CDR3 region: CASSVGNQGIYEQYF. CDR3 coding DNA: TGTGCCAGCAGCGTAGGTAATCAGGGTATATACGAGCAGTACTTC.

J is TRBJ2-3 and V is TRBV19; the match to TRBD1 covers 10 bases. After removal of 5 bases from V and 4 bases from J, the junction contained 6 bases not matched to a gene. The germline CDR1 and CDR2 sequences are LNHDA and SQIVND (reference sequence). This CDR3 is built from 15 residues. The CDR3 bases are TGTGCCAGTAGTTCACCCGGGACAGGGGCAGATACGCAGTATTTT. It is translated as CASSSPGTGADTQYF.

The CDR3 loop reads CASSSLAGGPTDTQYF. CDR3 nucleotides: TGCGCCAGCAGCTCACTAGCGGGAGGTCCCACAGATACGCAGTATTTT. The chain recombines TRBV5-1 with TRBJ2-3; TRBD2 matches 12 bases. This CDR3 spans 16 amino acids. Trimming removed 3 bases from V and 2 bases from J; junction bases left unmatched: 4. Germline CDR1 reads SGHRS; CDR2 reads YFSETQ.

The gene calls are TRBV9 and TRBJ2-5; TRBD2 matches 8 bases. The CDR3 consists of 13 residues. V was clipped by 3 bases and J by 4 bases; unmatched bases: 2. Germline-derived CDR1 and CDR2 are SGDLS and YYNGEE. The CDR3 bases are TGTGCCAGCAGCGGAACTAGCGGAGAGACCCAGTACTTC. It encodes CASSGTSGETQYF.

This chain joins TRBV6-5 and TRBJ2-3; D is undetermined. CDR1 and CDR2 from the germline V gene are MNHEY and SVGAGI. Trimming cost V 6 bases and J 2 bases, with 15 bases left between them. CDR3 length: 15 amino acids. In nucleotides, the CDR3 is TGTGCCAGCAGACACCCGTGGGCCCTCACAGATACGCAGTATTTT. This sequence encodes CASRHPWALTDTQYF.

This sequence joins TRBV28 and TRBJ2-5, with 8 bases that match TRBD2. CDR1 and CDR2 from the germline V gene are MDHEN and SYDVKM. There are 16 residues in the CDR3. The V segment lost 7 bases and the J segment 7 bases; nucleotides outside the gene matches: 17. CDR3 region: CASTAVGGLVPGTQYF. In nucleotides, the CDR3 is TGTGCCAGCACTGCGGTGGGGGGACTAGTTCCGGGGACCCAGTACTTC.

The gene calls are TRBV28 and TRBJ1-5; no definite D call. There are 14 residues in the CDR3. Per the germline V gene, CDR1 is MDHEN and CDR2 is SYDVKM. Trimming pared 8 bases from V and 0 bases from J, leaving 11 bases between. CDR3 nucleotides: TGTGCCAGCTCGAGGGTTAATAGCAATCAGCCCCAGCATTTT. This translates into CASSRVNSNQPQHF.

V usage is TRBV7-9 and J usage is TRBJ2-1; 7 positions agree with TRBD2. The CDR3 length is 19 residues. Germline V gene data show CDR1 as SEHNR and CDR2 as FQNEAQ (reference sequence). V lost 1 base, J lost 5 bases, and 17 bases stayed unmatched. The CDR3 sequence is CASSLVYSGQLQYHNEQFF. CDR3 nucleotides: TGTGCCAGCAGCTTAGTTTATAGCGGGCAACTTCAATACCACAATGAGCAGTTCTTC.

The V gene is TRBV4-1, the J gene TRBJ1-1; TRBD1 agrees at 11 bases. This CDR3 spans 17 amino acids. V gave up 0 bases and J gave up 4 bases; unmatched junction bases: 7. CDR1 and CDR2 (germline): MGHRA, YSYEKL. Here the CDR3 reads CASSQDVDRGRVTEAFF. The CDR3 DNA reads TGCGCCAGCAGCCAAGACGTGGACAGGGGGCGGGTCACTGAAGCTTTCTTT.

The V call is TRBV25-1, the J call TRBJ1-2; TRBD1 aligns across 9 bases. The CDR3 has 12 residues. Germline CDR1 and CDR2: MGHDK and SYGVNS. J was trimmed by 8 bases and V by 11 bases; bases with no gene match: 9. The DNA of the CDR3 is TGTGCCTCACAGGGGGCGATCTCAGGCTACACCTTC. This encodes CASQGAISGYTF.

The J gene is TRBJ2-2, the V gene TRBV11-3; perhaps TRBD2 as D (5 bases). The V gene's germline CDR1 is SGHNT and CDR2 YENEEA. The CDR3 has 14 amino acids. Trimming removed 8 bases from V and 1 base from J, with 11 bases in between. CDR3 sequence reads: CASEKRLNTGELFF. The CDR3 DNA sequence: TGTGCCAGCGAGAAGCGGCTGAACACCGGGGAGCTGTTTTTT.

The chain couples TRBV29-1 to TRBJ2-1; possible D gene TRBD2, 6 bases. CDR3 length equals 15 residues. The germline V gene has CDR1 SQVTM and CDR2 ANQGSEA. Between the trimmed V and J ends, which lost 4 bases and 2 bases, there was a span of 15 bases. CDR3 in amino acids: CSVGSGLQAYNEQFF. The CDR3 DNA sequence: TGCAGCGTTGGCTCGGGACTCCAAGCCTACAATGAGCAGTTCTTC.

The chain recombines TRBV15 with TRBJ1-2; D gene unclear. Germline V gene sequence: CDR1 LNHNV, CDR2 YYDKDF (reference sequence). The CDR3 is 17 residues long. V lost 0 bases and J lost 0, with 14 bases in between. The CDR3 region has the DNA TGTGCCACCAGCAGAGACCTGTCCGGGGAAGCTAACTATGGCTACACCTTC. Translating it yields CATSRDLSGEANYGYTF.

This clone has only a few counts. The chain joins TRBV10-1 to TRBJ2-7; a possible D gene is TRBD1 (6 bases). The CDR3 is 16 amino acids. Germline V gives CDR1 WNHNN, CDR2 SYGVQD (reference sequence). With 4 bases removed from V and 3 bases from J, the gap between germline ends came to 19 bases. This chain's CDR3 is CASSGGTGSLRYEQYF. Written as DNA, the CDR3 is TGCGCCAGCAGTGGAGGAACAGGGAGCTTACGCTACGAGCAGTACTTC.

This clone appeared a few times. The chain has TRBV2 and TRBJ1-4, with a possible D match to TRBD1 (6 bases). Germline-derived CDR1 and CDR2 are SNHLY and FYNNEI. The V end lost 5 bases, the J end lost 8 bases, and 15 bases lay between the germline ends. This CDR3 has 14 residues. The CDR3 DNA is TGTGCCAGCAGTCGGGCGGGGGCGAGGGAAAAACTGTTTTTT. Translated: CASSRAGAREKLFF.

This chain uses TRBV5-1 with TRBJ2-2; D gene ambiguous. The CDR3 contains 13 residues. V shed 3 bases and J shed 4 bases, with 7 bases lying between them. Germline assignment: CDR1 SGHRS and CDR2 YFSETQ. CDR3 DNA sequence: TGCGCCAGCAGCTCCACAATCACCGGGGAGCTGTTTTTT. Translated, it gives CASSSTITGELFF.

This rearrangement joins TRBV9 to TRBJ1-4; 9 positions match TRBD1. CDR1 and CDR2 from the germline V gene are SGDLS and YYNGEE. The CDR3 consists of 14 residues. Unmatched junction bases numbered 4, after V lost 4 bases and J lost 6 bases. CDR3 amino acids: CASSPWDRDEKLFF. CDR3 bases: TGTGCCAGCAGCCCGTGGGACAGGGATGAAAAACTGTTTTTT. Filled out from reference TRBV9 and TRBJ1-4, the complete variable domain reads DSGVTQTPKHLITATGQRVTLRCSPRSGDLSVYWYQQSLDQGLQFLIQYYNGEERAKGNILERFSAQQFPDLHSELNLSSLELGDSALYFCASSPWDRDEKLFFGSGTQLSVL.

The J gene is TRBJ1-1, the V gene TRBV7-2; tentatively, D is TRBD1 (5 bases). The V gene's germline CDR1 is SGHTA and CDR2 FQGNSA. This CDR3 contains 15 residues. Trimming removed 5 bases at V and 6 bases at J, with 19 bases between. The CDR3 here is CASSPSRTPRSEAFF. Written as DNA, the CDR3 is TGTGCCAGCAGCCCGTCGAGGACACCCAGGTCTGAAGCTTTCTTT.

This chain connects TRBV5-6 to TRBJ2-7, with 8 bases that match TRBD2. The trim removed 3 bases at V and 3 bases at J, leaving 5 bases unmatched. The CDR3 is 14 residues long. The germline V gene encodes CDR1 SGHDT and CDR2 YYEEEE. CDR3 protein: CASSYRGGLYEQYF. The DNA of the CDR3 is TGTGCCAGCAGCTACCGGGGGGGCCTCTACGAGCAGTACTTC.

The chain has TRBV2 and TRBJ2-5; possible D gene TRBD1, 7 bases. Germline V gene lookup returns CDR1 SNHLY and CDR2 FYNNEI. V shed 8 bases and J shed 4 bases, with 14 bases lying between them. CDR3 size: 13 residues. The CDR3 DNA follows: TGTGCCAGCCGCAGGGGGGCGACAGAGACCCAGTACTTC. Translated: CASRRGATETQYF. The whole variable domain, filled in from reference TRBV2 and TRBJ2-5, reads EPEVTQTPSHQVTQMGQEVILRCVPISNHLYFYWYRQILGQKVEFLVSFYNNEISEKSEIFDDQFSVERPDGSNFTLKIRSTKLEDSAMYFCASRRGATETQYFGPGTRLLVL.

V is TRBV9 and J is TRBJ2-1, with 7 bases matching TRBD1. The CDR3 extends over 15 amino acids. Germline V lookup: CDR1 SGDLS, CDR2 YYNGEE. The V and J ends lost 3 bases and 2 bases, in that order; junction bases with no gene match: 5. The DNA of the CDR3 is TGTGCCAGCAGCGCCACAGGGGACCCCTACAATGAGCAGTTCTTC. Its protein is CASSATGDPYNEQFF.

This rearrangement joins TRBV2 to TRBJ2-3, with 11 bases that match TRBD1. This CDR3 contains 17 residues. Per the germline V gene, CDR1 is SNHLY and CDR2 is FYNNEI. Trimming cost V 10 bases and J 6 bases; bases outside gene matches: 18. CDR3 residues: CATKGGRGQGVGDTQYF. In DNA, the CDR3 is TGTGCCACCAAGGGAGGGAGGGGACAGGGGGTTGGGGATACGCAGTATTTT.

The genes are TRBV4-1 and TRBJ2-5; TRBD2 aligns across 10 bases. The tail of the sequence fits TRBJ2-7 better, so the J call may be wrong. This CDR3 is built from 16 residues. CDR1 is MGHRA and CDR2 is YSYEKL in the germline V gene. The CDR3 coding sequence is TGCGCCAGCAGCCAAGGGGGGCTAGCGGGGGCCTACGAGCAGTACTTC. This gives the protein CASSQGGLAGAYEQYF.

This chain connects TRBV10-3 to TRBJ2-7; 7 positions match TRBD1. Germline assignment: CDR1 ENHRY and CDR2 SYGVKD. This CDR3 has 12 residues. V was pared by 9 bases and J by 4 bases, with 6 bases of the junction left unmatched. CDR3 nucleotide sequence: TGTGCCATTCAGGGGGACGGTTACGAGCAGTACTTC. Amino acid sequence: CAIQGDGYEQYF.

The chain is built from TRBV15 and TRBJ1-4; 7 bases fit TRBD1. Trimming cost V 3 bases and J 13 bases; bases outside gene matches: 8. Looked up from germline, CDR1 is LNHNV and CDR2 is YYDKDF (reference sequence). CDR3 size: 13 residues. CDR3 amino acids: CATSSGGQGVLFF. The DNA of the CDR3 is TGTGCCACCAGCAGTGGGGGTCAGGGGGTACTGTTTTTT.

The chain is built from TRBV7-2 and TRBJ2-1; D may be TRBD2 (5 bases). V shed 2 bases and J shed 9 bases, with 8 bases lying between them. CDR3 length equals 12 residues. CDR1 and CDR2 from the germline V gene are SGHTA and FQGNSA. The CDR3 protein is CASSLSEGEQFF. In nucleotides, the CDR3 is TGTGCCAGCAGCTTAAGCGAGGGTGAGCAGTTCTTC.